The 18 T cell receptor beta chains presented below share a single source sample, sequenced in a study of control samples from healthy donors and cancer patients. Here immunoSEQ multiplex PCR was the method, and the copy in TCRdb shows in-frame clones only, minus some. The data contain 110,000 or so clones, approximately 87% of them singletons. The sample taken for sequencing was blood. These receptors originate from a man aged 30 to 39 in good health.

This clone was seen a handful of times. This chain connects TRBV27 to TRBJ1-5; a possible D gene is TRBD1 (6 bases). The CDR3 runs to 16 residues. Germline V gene sequence: CDR1 MNHEY, CDR2 SMNVEV (reference sequence). Deletions cut 4 bases from V and 6 bases from J, with 19 bases between. CDR3 nucleotide sequence: TGTGCCAGCAGTTCAAGGGGACAAGTTCTTTTTCAGCCCCAGCATTTT. Protein sequence: CASSSRGQVLFQPQHF.

The chain links TRBV7-9 to TRBJ1-1; possibly TRBD1 for D (5 bases). Trimming cost V 5 bases and J 5 bases, with 12 bases left between them. Germline CDR1 SEHNR, CDR2 FQNEAQ (reference sequence). CDR3 length: 13 residues. This CDR3 reads CASSPQVGTEAFF. In nucleotides, the CDR3 is TGTGCCAGCAGCCCACAGGTTGGTACTGAAGCTTTCTTT.

The V call is TRBV9, the J call TRBJ2-6; 8 nucleotides line up with TRBD1. The V gene end was trimmed by 0 bases and the J gene end by 4 bases; junction bases not matched to a gene: 9. The CDR3 is 18 residues long. CDR1 is SGDLS and CDR2 is YYNGEE in the germline V gene. CDR3 residues: CASSVGVRTGIGANVLTF. The CDR3 nucleotides are TGTGCCAGCAGCGTAGGGGTTCGGACAGGGATAGGGGCCAACGTCCTGACTTTC.

This chain joins TRBV2 and TRBJ1-1; D uncertain. Germline lookup yields CDR1 SNHLY and CDR2 FYNNEI. The germline V and J ends were trimmed by 5 bases and 3 bases, with 7 bases remaining between them. This CDR3 region has 12 residues. The CDR3 region is CASSSQDTEAFF. CDR3 DNA sequence: TGTGCCAGCAGTTCCCAGGACACTGAAGCTTTCTTT.

The rearrangement joins TRBV15 to TRBJ1-2; 7 nucleotides agree with TRBD1. Germline values: CDR1 LNHNV, CDR2 YYDKDF (reference sequence). V was pared by 0 bases and J by 4 bases, with 8 bases of the junction left unmatched. The CDR3 consists of 16 residues. CDR3 nucleotides: TGTGCCACCAGCAGAGACAGTGAGGGGGCTCTCTATGGCTACACCTTC. Residues: CATSRDSEGALYGYTF.

V gene TRBV29-1 combines with J gene TRBJ1-2, with D uncertain. CDR1 and CDR2 (germline): SQVTM, ANQGSEA. V lost 7 bases to trimming and J lost 6 bases, with 12 bases between them. The CDR3 sequence is 11 residues long. CDR3 sequence: CSGRALDGYTF. DNA for the CDR3: TGCAGCGGCCGGGCCCTGGATGGCTACACCTTC.

V and J are TRBV9 and TRBJ2-5; D might be TRBD2 (6 bases). Germline V gives CDR1 SGDLS, CDR2 YYNGEE. V shed 2 bases and J shed 2 bases, with 16 bases lying between them. The CDR3 is 16 residues long. Here the CDR3 DNA reads TGTGCCAGCAGCGTCTCTGGGACTCCGGGACAAGAGACCCAGTACTTC. Translated: CASSVSGTPGQETQYF.

The V and J genes are TRBV6-5 and TRBJ1-1; D may be TRBD1 (5 bases). CDR1 and CDR2 from the germline V gene are MNHEY and SVGAGI. This CDR3 contains 14 residues. V dropped 6 bases and J dropped 0 bases, with 11 bases sitting between them. The CDR3 DNA sequence: TGTGCCAGCAGGGTGGGGCGGCTGAACACTGAAGCTTTCTTT. Protein: CASRVGRLNTEAFF.

The chain joins TRBV30 to TRBJ1-6; D possibly corresponds to TRBD1 (6 bases). In germline, CDR1 is GTSNPN, CDR2 SVGIG (reference sequence). V was pared by 7 bases and J by 6 bases, with 16 bases between. The CDR3 is 14 amino acids. CDR3 sequence reads: CASGGIGGNSPLHF. The CDR3 nucleotides read TGTGCCTCCGGAGGAATAGGGGGTAATTCACCCCTCCACTTT.

The J gene is TRBJ1-5, the V gene TRBV19; unclear D gene. The CDR3 totals 16 residues. Trimming left V 3 bases short and J 0 bases short, with 12 bases between. The germline V gene has CDR1 LNHDA and CDR2 SQIVND (reference sequence). This chain's CDR3 is CASSIQAGYSNQPQHF. The CDR3 bases are TGTGCCAGTAGTATCCAGGCGGGGTATAGCAATCAGCCCCAGCATTTT.

The chain combines TRBV24-1 with TRBJ2-1; TRBD2 matches at 11 bases. The length of the CDR3 is 16 residues. The V and J ends lost 4 bases and 2 bases, in that order; junction bases with no gene match: 3. Germline-derived CDR1 and CDR2 are KGHDR and SFDVKD. The CDR3 sequence is CATSDSTSGAYNEQFF. CDR3 DNA: TGTGCCACCAGTGACTCGACTAGCGGGGCCTACAATGAGCAGTTCTTC.

J is TRBJ1-5 and V is TRBV6-5, with D possibly being TRBD1 (6 bases). V lost 6 bases to trimming and J lost 6 bases, with 18 bases between them. Germline assignment: CDR1 MNHEY and CDR2 SVGAGI. The CDR3 spans 15 residues. The CDR3 loop is CASSRWGAQAQPQHF. DNA of the CDR3: TGTGCCAGCAGCCGGTGGGGGGCGCAGGCTCAGCCCCAGCATTTT.

This sequence joins TRBV18 and TRBJ2-7; no clear D. V lost 0 bases and J 4 bases, leaving 16 bases between the germline ends. The CDR3 has 16 amino acids. The germline gives CDR1 KGHSH, CDR2 LQKENI. For the CDR3, the DNA is TGTGCCAGCTCACCACCCCCGACAACGCCCCTGTACGAGCAGTACGTC. It encodes CASSPPPTTPLYEQYV.

V and J are TRBV5-6 and TRBJ2-1; no reliable D call. V was shortened by 1 base and J by 10 bases, with 12 bases between the two germline ends. Germline values: CDR1 SGHDT, CDR2 YYEEEE. The CDR3 contains 13 residues. CDR3 region: CASSLNNPREQFF. The CDR3 bases are TGTGCCAGCAGCTTGAATAACCCCCGGGAGCAGTTCTTC.

The rearrangement joins TRBV10-2 to TRBJ1-5, with TRBD1 as a possible D gene (5 bases). CDR1 is WSHSY, CDR2 SAAADI, per germline. V dropped 5 bases and J dropped 4 bases, with 15 bases sitting between them. This CDR3 has 15 residues. The CDR3 sequence: CASSLGTDVNQPQHF. CDR3 in DNA: TGCGCCAGCAGTCTTGGGACGGACGTAAATCAGCCCCAGCATTTT.

CDR3 protein: CASSPPEHQPQHF. In DNA form, the CDR3 reads TGTGCCAGCTCACCACCCGAGCACCAGCCCCAGCATTTT. This chain joins TRBV18 and TRBJ1-5; D is undetermined. Trimming took off 0 bases at V and 7 bases at J, with 7 bases between the two ends. This CDR3 has 13 amino acids. CDR1 KGHSH and CDR2 LQKENI come from the germline V gene.

The chain couples TRBV24-1 to TRBJ1-4; 9 nucleotides match TRBD1. V trimming: 5 bases; J trimming: 3 bases; junction bases outside the gene matches: 6. The CDR3 consists of 16 residues. Germline lookup yields CDR1 KGHDR and CDR2 SFDVKD. Here the CDR3 DNA reads TGTGCCACCAGTGCCGGGACAGGGAACCCTAATGAAAAACTGTTTTTT. It is translated as CATSAGTGNPNEKLFF.

The chain recombines TRBV6-5 with TRBJ1-5; D ambiguous. The CDR3 has 13 amino acids. Germline lookup yields CDR1 MNHEY and CDR2 SVGAGI. Trimming took 2 bases from V and 1 from J, leaving 3 bases between them. CDR3 residues: CASSYRSNQPQHF. Written as DNA, the CDR3 is TGTGCCAGCAGTTACAGGAGCAATCAGCCCCAGCATTTT.